This T cell receptor beta chain appears in the sequencing data of a study of a mutant IDH1 vaccine in newly diagnosed glioma. Study at large: Patients under treatment included approximately 60% males and 37.5% females and had a mean age of around 37 years. Those enrolled had earlier been treated with radiotherapy, temozolomide, or both, mostly both. Study-wide results and caveats: Pseudoprogression apparently lacked any relation to changes in top peripheral T cell clonotypes.

Germline V gene sequence: CDR1 MNHEY, CDR2 SVGAGI. The CDR3 has 14 residues. V gave up 8 bases and J gave up 3 bases; unmatched junction bases: 9. This clone appeared a single time. The antigen is not known. Time point defined: baseline, week 1 (first vaccination visit). As to treatment: pre-vaccination baseline after standard-of-care therapy. Measured with immunoSEQ multiplex PCR; TCRdb has only the in-frame clones, and not every one. The repertoire includes about 33,000 clones, approximately 86% of them detected once, and about 4.9% sits in the top ten. This TCR came from a woman in her thirties or forties with glioma. The chain recombines TRBV6-5 with TRBJ2-7, with 8 positions matching TRBD2. The specimen comprised PBMCs, sampled from a glioma patient treated with radiotherapy, temozolomide or both. The CDR3 DNA reads as TGTGCCAGCCGGGGAGCGGGAGTTGACTACGAGCAGTACTTC. It codes for CASRGAGVDYEQYF.